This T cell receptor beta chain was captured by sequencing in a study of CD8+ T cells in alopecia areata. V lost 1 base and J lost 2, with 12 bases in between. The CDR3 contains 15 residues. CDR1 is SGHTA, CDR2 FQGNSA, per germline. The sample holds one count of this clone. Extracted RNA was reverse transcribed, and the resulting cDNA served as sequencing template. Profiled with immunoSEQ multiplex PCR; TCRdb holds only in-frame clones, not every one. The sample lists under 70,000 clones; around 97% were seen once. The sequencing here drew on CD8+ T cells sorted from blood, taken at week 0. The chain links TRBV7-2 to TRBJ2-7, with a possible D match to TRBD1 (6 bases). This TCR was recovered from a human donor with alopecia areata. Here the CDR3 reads CASSLGDTGTYEQYF. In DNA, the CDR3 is TGTGCCAGCAGCTTAGGGGACACTGGTACCTACGAGCAGTACTTC.